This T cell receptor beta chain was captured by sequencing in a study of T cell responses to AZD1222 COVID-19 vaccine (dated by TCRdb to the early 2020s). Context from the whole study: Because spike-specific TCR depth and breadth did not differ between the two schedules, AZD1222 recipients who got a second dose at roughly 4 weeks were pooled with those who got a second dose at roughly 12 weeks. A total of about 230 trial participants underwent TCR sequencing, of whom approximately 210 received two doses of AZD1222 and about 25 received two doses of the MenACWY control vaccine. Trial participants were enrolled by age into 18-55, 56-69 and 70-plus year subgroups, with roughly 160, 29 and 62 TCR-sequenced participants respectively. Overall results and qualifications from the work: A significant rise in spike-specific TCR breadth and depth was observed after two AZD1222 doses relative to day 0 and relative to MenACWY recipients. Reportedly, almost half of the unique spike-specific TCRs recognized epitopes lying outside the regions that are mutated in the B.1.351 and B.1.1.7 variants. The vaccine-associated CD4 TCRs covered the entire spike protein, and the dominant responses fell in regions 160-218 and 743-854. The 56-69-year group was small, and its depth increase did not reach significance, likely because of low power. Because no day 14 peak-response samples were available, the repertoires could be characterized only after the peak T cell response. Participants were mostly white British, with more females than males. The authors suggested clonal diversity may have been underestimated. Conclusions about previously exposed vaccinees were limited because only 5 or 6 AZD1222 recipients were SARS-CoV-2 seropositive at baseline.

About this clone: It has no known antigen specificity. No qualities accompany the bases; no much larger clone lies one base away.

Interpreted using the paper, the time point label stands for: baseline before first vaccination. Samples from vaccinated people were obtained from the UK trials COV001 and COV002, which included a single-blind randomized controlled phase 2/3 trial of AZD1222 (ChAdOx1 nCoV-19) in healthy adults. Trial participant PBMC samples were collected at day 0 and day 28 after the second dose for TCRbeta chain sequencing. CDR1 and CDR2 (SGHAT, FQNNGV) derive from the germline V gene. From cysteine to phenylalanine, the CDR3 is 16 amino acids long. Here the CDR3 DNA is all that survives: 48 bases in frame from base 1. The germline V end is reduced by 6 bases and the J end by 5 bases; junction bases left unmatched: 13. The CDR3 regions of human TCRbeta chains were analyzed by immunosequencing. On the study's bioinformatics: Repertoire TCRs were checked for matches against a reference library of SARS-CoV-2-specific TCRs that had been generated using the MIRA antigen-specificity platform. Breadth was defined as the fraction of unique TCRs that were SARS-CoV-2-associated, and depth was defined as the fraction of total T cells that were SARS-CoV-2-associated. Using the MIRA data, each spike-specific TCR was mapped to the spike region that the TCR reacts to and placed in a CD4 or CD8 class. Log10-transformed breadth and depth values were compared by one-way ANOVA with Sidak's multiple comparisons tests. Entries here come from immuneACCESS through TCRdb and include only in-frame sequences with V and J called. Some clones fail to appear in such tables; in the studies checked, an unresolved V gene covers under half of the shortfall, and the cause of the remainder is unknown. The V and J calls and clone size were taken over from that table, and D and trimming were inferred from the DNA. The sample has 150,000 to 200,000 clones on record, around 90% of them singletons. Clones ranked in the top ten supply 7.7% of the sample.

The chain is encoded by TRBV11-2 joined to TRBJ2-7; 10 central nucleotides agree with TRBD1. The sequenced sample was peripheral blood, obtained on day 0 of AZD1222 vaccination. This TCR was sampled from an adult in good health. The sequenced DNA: TGTGCCAGCAGTCATTACCGGACAGGGGGGGCCCACGAGCAGTACTTC. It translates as CASSHYRTGGAHEQYF.